This T cell receptor beta chain emerged from a study of early T cells in non-severe SARS-CoV-2 infection. Overall study: The input, bulk RNA from unsorted whole blood, was sequenced, and chains were unpaired. Study-wide findings and caveats: Anti-spike CD8 specificities were favored by VDJdb matching, whose results missed private and CD4 specificities.

Unique molecular identifiers were affixed to single, distinct cDNA molecules. TCRdb called the 5' RACE reads again in MiXCR, with one record for every CDR3 protein. The profile shows about 49,000 distinct CDR3 sequences, over 3.5% of them singletons. The ends were cut back, 3 bases at V and 0 bases at J, with 5 bases in the middle. The CDR3 spans 13 residues. Looked up from germline, CDR1 is SQVTM and CDR2 is ANQGSEA. The table lists this clonotype with many counts. Antigen specificity is unknown. The chain uses TRBV29-1 and TRBJ2-2; D not resolved. This clonotype was obtained from an adult who was a healthcare worker with PCR-confirmed SARS-CoV-2 infection or an uninfected control (not recorded which). Sequencing used whole blood. Written as DNA, the CDR3 is TGCAGCGTTGACAGGACGAACACCGGGGAGCTGTTTTTT. Translated: CSVDRTNTGELFF.